This is a list of T cell receptor beta chains from one sample in a study of cytomegalovirus exposure and HLA in healthy donors. Using immunoSEQ multiplex PCR, the repertoire was profiled, and TCRdb retains in-frame clones only, with some absent. The sample comprises tens of thousands of clones, roughly 91% of which are singletons, and 2.1% rests with the top ten. The sample consisted of PBMCs. These receptor sequences come from a man aged 30-40 years in good health and CMV-seronegative. Both conserved end residues are part of each CDR3. A D gene is named only where the DNA matches it firmly. Some rows mark clone size as missing; the rest say once, few, many or name a class of expanded clone.

>NA|TRBJ2-5|NA|TRBV5-1
TGCGCCAGCAGCTTGCCGATAGGCGGGGAGACCCAGTACTTC
CASSLPIGGETQYF
>NA|TRBJ1-5|NA|TRBV9
TGTGCCAGCAGCTTCGGGGGAGATCAGCCCCAGCATTTT
CASSFGGDQPQHF
>NA|TRBJ2-7|NA|TRBV7-9
TGTGCCAGCAGCCTCGCGGTCGGTGAGCAGTACTTC
CASSLAVGEQYF
>once|TRBJ2-7|NA|TRBV9
TGTGCCAGCAGCGACAGTCCACAGGGAACCTACGAGCAGTACTTC
CASSDSPQGTYEQYF
>NA|TRBJ1-6|NA|TRBV7-9
TGTGCCAGCAGCCCGAATCACAGCGGGAGCTCACCCCTCCACTTT
CASSPNHSGSSPLHF
>NA|TRBJ2-5|TRBD2|TRBV28
TGTGCCAGCAGTTTATCCTCGGGACTAGCGGGGGGGTCGCTACAAGAGACCCAGTACTTC
CASSLSSGLAGGSLQETQYF
>NA|TRBJ2-1|NA|TRBV11-3
TGTGCCAGCAGCGTAAGCGGCAATGAGCAGTTCTTC
CASSVSGNEQFF
>NA|TRBJ1-5|NA|TRBV4-1
TGCGCCAGCAGCCAAGATCCCGTCAGGGGCTTTGGTCAGCCCCAGCATTTT
CASSQDPVRGFGQPQHF
>NA|TRBJ2-1|TRBD1|TRBV6-6
TGTGCCAGTGACCGGTCAGGGGGAATCAATGAGCAGTTCTTC
CASDRSGGINEQFF
>NA|TRBJ2-1|TRBD2|TRBV7-8
TGTGCCAGCAGCCTGGGACTAGCGGCCTCCTACAATGAGCAGTTCTTC
CASSLGLAASYNEQFF
>NA|TRBJ2-5|NA|TRBV5-4
TGTGCCAGCAGCTCGGTGGGCCTCGAGGAGACCCAGTACTTC
CASSSVGLEETQYF
>NA|TRBJ2-1|NA|TRBV9
TGTGCCAGCAGCGTAGTCGGTAGAAACTACAATGAGCAGTTCTTC
CASSVVGRNYNEQFF
>NA|TRBJ2-1|TRBD1|TRBV28
TGTGCCAGCAGTTTATACCCGGACAGGGGTCTCGATGAGCAGTTCTTC
CASSLYPDRGLDEQFF
>NA|TRBJ2-1|TRBD1|TRBV2
TGTGCCAGCAGTGAAGGCGGGACAGGTTCGATTCAGAAGTTCTTC
CASSEGGTGSIQKFF
>NA|TRBJ1-1|NA|TRBV7-9
TGTGCCAGCAGCTTCACAGGGATTGGGAACACTGAAGCTTTCTTT
CASSFTGIGNTEAFF
>NA|TRBJ2-1|TRBD1|TRBV19
TGTGCCAGTAGACCCCGACAGGGATACAATGAGCAGTTCTTC
CASRPRQGYNEQFF
>NA|TRBJ2-3|NA|TRBV7-9
TGTGCCAGCAGCCCCTGGGGAGACTCCACAGATACGCAGTATTTT
CASSPWGDSTDTQYF
>NA|TRBJ2-4|NA|TRBV28
TGTGCCAGCAGTTCTCTACTAGTGGGAGCCAAAAACATTCAGTACTTC
CASSSLLVGAKNIQYF
>NA|TRBJ2-2|NA|TRBV30
TGTGCCTGGAGTGACCCCAGGGGAGGGCCCACCGGGGAGCTGTTTTTT
CAWSDPRGGPTGELFF
>NA|TRBJ2-1|TRBD1|TRBV10-3
TGTGCCATCAGGACAGGGGTATACAATGAGCAGTTCTTC
CAIRTGVYNEQFF
>NA|TRBJ1-6|NA|TRBV6-5
TGTGCCAGCAGGAACCCAGGGCCGGAACCCCTCCACTTT
CASRNPGPEPLHF
>NA|TRBJ1-6|TRBD1|TRBV5-1
TGCGCCAGCGGCCTGGAGGGGGCCCTTAATTCACCCCTCCACTTT
CASGLEGALNSPLHF